A single sample is the source of the 18 T cell receptor beta chains below, sequenced in a study of shared clonotypes between healthy human individuals. Sequencing used immunoSEQ multiplex PCR; TCRdb keeps in-frame clones, though not all of them. The sample has around 530,000 clones, about 80% seen once. Sequenced input: PBMCs. These receptors all stem from a woman aged 40-49 years in good health. Some clones in this sample may be carry-over from other donors' samples.

This clone was observed at least ten times. The V and J genes are TRBV28 and TRBJ1-2; D is undetermined. The germline V and J ends were trimmed by 4 bases and 3 bases, with 3 bases remaining between them. The germline V gene encodes CDR1 MDHEN and CDR2 SYDVKM. The CDR3 length is 11 residues. CDR3 sequence reads: CASSWDYGYTF. The CDR3 DNA reads TGTGCCAGCAGTTGGGACTATGGCTACACCTTC.

The J gene is TRBJ2-1, the V gene TRBV2, with 9 bases identical to TRBD2. Losses at the gene ends were 5 bases for V and 8 bases for J; bases not matched to a gene: 10. Germline assignment: CDR1 SNHLY and CDR2 FYNNEI. The CDR3 totals 15 residues. CDR3 protein: CASSIYSGSLDEQFF. CDR3 coding DNA: TGTGCCAGCAGTATCTATAGCGGGAGTTTGGATGAGCAGTTCTTC.

The V gene is TRBV4-1, the J gene TRBJ2-7; D could derive from TRBD1 or TRBD2 (5 bases each). V lost 1 base, J lost 0 bases, and 13 bases lay in between. Germline V gene data show CDR1 as MGHRA and CDR2 as YSYEKL. The CDR3 runs 16 residues. CDR3 region: CASSQVGGGSSYEQYF. CDR3 DNA: TGCGCCAGCAGCCAAGTCGGTGGGGGTTCCTCCTACGAGCAGTACTTC.

This clone was recorded only once. A much larger clone lies one base from this, so it may be a read error. This chain uses TRBV27 with TRBJ2-7; D is tentatively TRBD1 or TRBD2 (5 bases each). The CDR3 runs 13 residues. Germline CDR1 reads MNHEY; CDR2 reads SMNVEV (reference sequence). V lost 3 bases, J lost 4 bases, and 10 bases lay in between. The CDR3 loop is CASSLFEGYEQYF. DNA of the CDR3: TGTGCCAGCAGTTTGTTCGAGGGGTACGAGCAGTACTTC.

The V call is TRBV4-1, the J call TRBJ1-5; no definite D call. From germline, CDR1 is MGHRA and CDR2 YSYEKL. CDR3 length: 13 residues. V gave up 8 bases and J gave up 3 bases, with 11 bases separating them. The CDR3 region has the DNA TGCGCCAGCGGACGCGGTCCCAATCAGCCCCAGCATTTT. As protein: CASGRGPNQPQHF.

This clone was seen at least ten times. The V gene is TRBV28, the J gene TRBJ2-5, with D possibly called TRBD1 or TRBD2 (5 bases each). The DNA end favors TRBJ2-7, so the J call may be wrong. Germline V gene lookup returns CDR1 MDHEN and CDR2 SYDVKM. CDR3 size: 16 residues. CDR3 sequence (DNA): TGTGCCAGCAGTTCCAGGGACCCTCCCTCTGAGTTCGAGCAGTACTTC. Translated: CASSSRDPPSEFEQYF.

This chain connects TRBV29-1 to TRBJ2-7; 9 bases line up with TRBD2. Germline loops: CDR1 SQVTM, CDR2 ANQGSEA. J gave up 4 bases and V 6 bases, and 7 bases lay outside the gene matches. This CDR3 has 13 residues. This CDR3 is CSVTDSGSYEQYF. Written as DNA, the CDR3 is TGCAGCGTCACAGATAGCGGGAGTTACGAGCAGTACTTC.

The V gene is TRBV5-1, the J gene TRBJ2-7; 7 positions match TRBD2. The CDR3 is made up of 17 amino acids. CDR1 SGHRS and CDR2 YFSETQ come from the germline V gene. V lost 0 bases and J lost 7; bases outside the gene matches: 16. The DNA for the CDR3 is TGCGCCAGCAGCTTGGGGGCTAGCGGTACGGGCAGAAAGGAGCAGTACTTC. As protein: CASSLGASGTGRKEQYF. Full variable domain (missing parts from reference TRBV5-1 and TRBJ2-7): KAGVTQTPRYLIKTRGQQVTLSCSPISGHRSVSWYQQTPGQGLQFLFEYFSETQRNKGNFPGRFSGRQFSNSRSEMNVSTLELGDSALYLCASSLGASGTGRKEQYFGPGTRLTVT.

The chain couples TRBV5-4 to TRBJ2-3; 9 bases are a match to TRBD2. V lost 6 bases, J lost 4 bases, and 15 bases stayed unmatched. The length of the CDR3 is 17 residues. Germline CDR1 reads SGHNT; CDR2 reads YYREEE (reference sequence). As DNA, the CDR3 is TGTGCCAGCACCCACCCCGTCGCGGGAGGGTCCGCAGATACGCAGTATTTT. This sequence encodes CASTHPVAGGSADTQYF.

In the case of this clone: A much larger clone sits a single nucleotide away, making a read error possible. The rearrangement joins TRBV28 to TRBJ2-5; possible D gene TRBD2, 6 bases. V lost 3 bases and J 4 bases, leaving 12 bases between the germline ends. This CDR3 contains 14 residues. The germline CDR1 and CDR2 sequences are MDHEN and SYDVKM. The CDR3 region has the DNA TGTGCCAGCAGTTTGCCGGGAGTGGGAGAGACCCAGTACTTC. It translates to CASSLPGVGETQYF. Based on the CDR3 plus reference TRBV28 and TRBJ2-5, the full variable domain is DVKVTQSSRYLVKRTGEKVFLECVQDMDHENMFWYRQDPGLGLRLIYFSYDVKMKEKGDIPEGYSVSREKKERFSLILESASTNQTSMYLCASSLPGVGETQYFGPGTRLLVL.

J is TRBJ2-5 and V is TRBV5-1, with 8 bases matching TRBD2. The tail of the sequence fits TRBJ2-7 better, so the J call may be wrong. Germline values: CDR1 SGHRS, CDR2 YFSETQ. The CDR3 has 15 residues. CDR3 residues: CASSFSGTLTYEQYF. The CDR3 region has the DNA TGCGCCAGCAGCTTTAGCGGGACCCTAACCTACGAGCAGTACTTC.

This clone was found a few times. The genes are TRBV30 and TRBJ2-3; D unclear. The CDR3 extends over 12 amino acids. Germline loops: CDR1 GTSNPN, CDR2 SVGIG (reference sequence). Between the trimmed V and J ends, which lost 8 bases and 4 bases, there was a span of 13 bases. CDR3 amino acids: CALTKVADTQYF. CDR3 nucleotides: TGTGCCCTGACCAAGGTGGCAGATACGCAGTATTTT.

The J gene is TRBJ2-1, the V gene TRBV6-4; 9 positions agree with TRBD2. Trimming cost V 4 bases and J 3 bases; bases outside gene matches: 7. Germline-derived CDR1 and CDR2 are MRHNA and SNTAGT. This CDR3 is built from 16 residues. CDR3: CASSVLAGAVYNEQFF. CDR3 bases: TGTGCCAGCAGTGTCTTAGCGGGAGCAGTCTACAATGAGCAGTTCTTC.

This rearrangement joins TRBV28 to TRBJ1-2; TRBD1 aligns across 9 bases. The ends lost 5 bases at V and 2 bases at J; junction bases unmatched: 6. The CDR3 has 15 residues. CDR1 is MDHEN, CDR2 SYDVKM, per germline. CDR3: CASSQPDRGNYGYTF. The CDR3 DNA reads TGTGCCAGCAGTCAGCCGGACAGGGGAAACTATGGCTACACCTTC.

This chain joins TRBV7-8 and TRBJ2-1, with 7 bases aligning to TRBD2. CDR3 length: 16 amino acids. Germline lookup yields CDR1 SGHVS and CDR2 FQNEAQ. Trimming at V came to 5 bases and at J to 0 bases, leaving 7 bases not matched to a gene. CDR3 sequence (DNA): TGTGCCAGCAGCCCCCTAGGCGGGAGCTCCTACAATGAGCAGTTCTTC. Residues: CASSPLGGSSYNEQFF.

The rearrangement joins TRBV11-1 to TRBJ2-3; 9 nucleotides align to TRBD2. The ends lost 2 bases at V and 4 bases at J; junction bases unmatched: 4. This CDR3 is built from 15 residues. Germline lookup yields CDR1 SGHAT and CDR2 FQDESV (reference sequence). The CDR3 nucleotides are TGTGCCAGCAGCTTATTAGCGGGAGCCCCAGATACGCAGTATTTT. It specifies CASSLLAGAPDTQYF.

The V call is TRBV7-2, the J call TRBJ2-3, with D perhaps matching TRBD1 or TRBD2 (5 bases each). Germline V gene data show CDR1 as SGHTA and CDR2 as FQGNSA. V shed 0 bases and J shed 4 bases, with 20 bases lying between them. The CDR3 consists of 18 residues. CDR3 coding DNA: TGTGCCAGCAGCTTAGCGATATCCGGGACCGCTTCGGCAGATACGCAGTATTTT. Its translation: CASSLAISGTASADTQYF. The variable domain in full, with the rest retrieved from reference TRBV7-2 and TRBJ2-3, is GAGVSQSPSNKVTEKGKDVELRCDPISGHTALYWYRQSLGQGLEFLIYFQGNSAPDKSGLPSDRFSAERTGGSVSTLTIQRTQQEDSAVYLCASSLAISGTASADTQYFGPGTRLTVL.

On this clone: A single base is all that separates this from a far larger clone, so a read error is likely. J is TRBJ1-2 and V is TRBV15; weak D call: TRBD1 (6 bases). The CDR3 is 15 residues long. V was shortened by 0 bases and J by 4 bases, with 12 bases between the two germline ends. Germline V gene lookup returns CDR1 LNHNV and CDR2 YYDKDF (reference sequence). The CDR3 coding sequence is TGTGCCACCAGCAGAGAGACAGGAAATAGCTATGGCTACACCTTC. It translates to CATSRETGNSYGYTF. The full variable domain, completed using reference TRBV15 and TRBJ1-2, is DAMVIQNPRYQVTQFGKPVTLSCSQTLNHNVMYWYQQKSSQAPKLLFHYYDKDFNNEADTPDNFQSRRPNTSFCFLDIRSPGLGDTAMYLCATSRETGNSYGYTFGSGTRLTVV.